One sample yielded the 27 T cell receptor beta chains listed below, sequenced in a study of T cell clonality in common variable immunodeficiency. Findings of the study overall: Fewer deletions and N-nucleotide insertions were reportedly seen in common variable immunodeficiency TCR beta sequences.

Produced via immunoSEQ multiplex PCR; TCRdb's table is partial and in-frame only. The table records 25,000 to 35,000 clones without singletons, the ten largest covering 25% to 35%. What these receptors recognize is not known. The specimen was peripheral blood mononuclear cells. The receptors were sampled from a human donor with common variable immunodeficiency.

This clone was seen more than once but under ten times. The read gets to within 3 residues of the CDR3 end, and the germline J gene fills in the rest. The chain is built from TRBV7-8 and TRBJ1-6; 7 bases match TRBD1. The CDR3 contains 15 residues. The V segment lost 5 bases and the J segment 5 bases; nucleotides outside the gene matches: 6. Per germline, CDR1 SGHVS and CDR2 FQNEAQ. Here the CDR3 reads CASSLTTGNNSPLHF. CDR3 DNA (partial): TGTGCCAGCAGCCTCACGACAGGGAATAATTCACCC.

This clone was recorded many times. The DNA ends 3 residues before the CDR3 does, and the rest of the CDR3 is filled in from the germline J gene. V is TRBV19 and J is TRBJ1-1; the D gene is possibly TRBD1 (5 bases). Germline V lookup: CDR1 LNHDA, CDR2 SQIVND (reference sequence). V was trimmed by 4 bases and J by 4 bases, leaving 25 bases between them. The CDR3 is made up of 18 amino acids. CDR3 region: CASSTEFLWEGLATEAFF. The sequenced part of the CDR3 DNA is TGTGCCAGTAGTACCGAATTTCTCTGGGAGGGGCTGGCCACTGAA.

This clone was detected a few times. The missing CDR3 end, 3 residues past where the read stops, is filled in from the germline J gene. The rearrangement uses TRBV6-1 and TRBJ1-1; 11 nucleotides line up with TRBD1. The V gene's germline CDR1 is MNHNS and CDR2 SASEGT. The CDR3 is made up of 16 amino acids. The ends lost 3 bases at V and 3 bases at J; junction bases unmatched: 6. The chain's CDR3 is CASSDWTGGADTEAFF. The CDR3 bases that were read are TGTGCCAGCAGTGATTGGACAGGGGGCGCGGACACTGAA.

This clone was recorded at least ten times. The read stops 3 residues short of the end of the CDR3; the missing end is completed from the germline J gene. The chain joins TRBV16 to TRBJ1-2, with 9 nucleotides matching TRBD1. The V gene's germline CDR1 is KGHSY and CDR2 FQNENV. The CDR3 loop spans 14 amino acids. V trimming: 3 bases; J trimming: 7 bases; junction bases outside the gene matches: 6. The sequenced part of the CDR3 DNA is TGTGCCAGCAGCCAGTGGGGGACAGGGAGTGGC. It encodes CASSQWGTGSG. The entire CDR3 protein is CASSQWGTGSGYTF.

A few counts support this clone. The read halts 3 residues ahead of the CDR3 end, with the missing end drawn from the germline J gene. The V and J genes are TRBV6-2 or TRBV6-3 and TRBJ2-3; the D gene is possibly TRBD1 (5 bases). CDR1 MNHEY and CDR2 SVGEGT come from the germline V gene. This CDR3 contains 15 residues. V lost 0 bases to trimming and J lost 4 bases, with 11 bases between them. CDR3 DNA, as far as it was read: TGTGCCAGCAGTTACTCCCTGGACAACGCAGATACG. The encoded protein is CASSYSLDNADT. The whole CDR3 is CASSYSLDNADTQYF.

A note on this clone: An end of the junction differs from the germline gene, which may be a read error. The CDR3 goes on 3 residues after the read ends, and that part is filled in from the germline J gene. The chain is built from TRBV7-9 and TRBJ2-5, with D maybe TRBD2 (5 bases). The CDR3 runs 13 residues. Per germline, CDR1 SEHNR and CDR2 FQNEAQ (reference sequence). This chain's CDR3 is CSSSLERAETQYF. Partial CDR3 DNA: TGTTCCAGCAGCTTAGAGAGGGCTGAGACC.

This clone was seen repeatedly, ten times or more. The read terminates 3 residues before the CDR3 end, so the remaining end is supplied by the germline J gene. The genes are TRBV6-4 and TRBJ2-2; possible D gene TRBD2, 6 bases. In germline, CDR1 is MRHNA, CDR2 SNTAGT. V was trimmed by 2 bases and J by 4 bases, leaving 8 bases between them. The CDR3 covers 14 residues. The part of the CDR3 DNA that was read is TGTGCCAGCAGTGACGGGACTGCCACCGGGGAG. Translating it yields CASSDGTATGE. In full, the CDR3 reads CASSDGTATGELFF.

CDR3 loop: CAWSVRRQGPYEQYF. CDR3 DNA, as far as it was read: TGTGCCTGGAGTGTAAGGAGGCAGGGTCCGTACGAG. The gene calls are TRBV30 and TRBJ2-7; perhaps D is TRBD1 or TRBD2 (5 bases each). The read gets to within 3 residues of the CDR3 end, and the germline J gene fills in the rest. The germline gives CDR1 GTSNPN, CDR2 SVGIG (reference sequence). Trimming took 0 bases from V and 4 from J, leaving 16 bases between them. CDR3 length equals 15 residues. Complete variable domain (other parts from reference TRBV30 and TRBJ2-7): SQTIHQWPATLVQPVGSPLSLECTVEGTSNPNLYWYRQAAGRGLQLLFYSVGIGQISSEVPQNLSASRPQDRQFILSSKKLLLSDSGFYLCAWSVRRQGPYEQYFGPGTRLTVT.

The sequenced CDR3 bases are TGTGCCAGCTCACCGGCGTATTGGGACAGGGGGCAAGAGACC. Protein: CASSPAYWDRGQET. The whole CDR3 reads CASSPAYWDRGQETQYF. This chain uses TRBV18 with TRBJ2-5, with 11 bases fitting TRBD1. The sequenced fragment ends 3 residues before the CDR3 boundary, so the rest is inferred from the germline J gene. The CDR3 is 17 amino acids. Germline CDR1 is KGHSH and CDR2 is LQKENI. V was clipped by 3 bases and J by 2 bases; unmatched bases: 8.

In this sample, this clone turned up a few times. Read data end 3 residues before the CDR3 end; the end is taken from the germline J gene. The V call is TRBV7-8, the J call TRBJ1-6; D not resolved. The V gene's germline CDR1 is SGHVS and CDR2 FQNEAQ. Trimming took off 5 bases at V and 5 bases at J, with 13 bases between the two ends. This CDR3 has 15 residues. The CDR3 region is CASSADTWNNSPLHF. CDR3 DNA (partial): TGTGCCAGCAGCGCCGACACATGGAATAATTCACCC.

In its sample, this clone was seen a few times. The read falls 3 residues short of the CDR3 end, and the missing part is taken from the germline J gene. The J gene is TRBJ1-1, the V gene TRBV20-1; no reliable D call. V gave up 3 bases and J gave up 1 base, with 15 bases separating them. There are 15 residues in the CDR3. Germline V gene sequence: CDR1 DFQATT, CDR2 SNEGSKA (reference sequence). The sequenced part of the CDR3 DNA is TGCAGTGCTAGCCACGGTGGGCTGGGGAACACTGAA. It translates to CSASHGGLGNTE. The CDR3, in full, reads CSASHGGLGNTEAFF.

Comment on this clone: From the germline J gene comes the end of the CDR3, since the read stops 3 residues before it. This rearrangement joins TRBV11-2 to TRBJ1-3; possibly TRBD1 for D (6 bases). This CDR3 comprises 15 residues. CDR1 is SGHAT and CDR2 is FQNNGV in the germline V gene. V lost 5 bases and J lost 0, with 11 bases in between. The chain's CDR3 is CASSPDRNSGNTIYF. Incomplete CDR3 DNA: TGTGCCAGCAGCCCAGACAGGAACTCTGGAAACACC.

This clone was detected a few times. The junction departs from germline at one end; a sequencing error may be responsible. The read terminates 3 residues before the CDR3 end, so the remaining end is supplied by the germline J gene. This chain links TRBV7-7 with TRBJ2-5, with a possible D match to TRBD2 (6 bases). The CDR3 is made up of 15 amino acids. CDR1 and CDR2 (germline): SSHAT, FNYEAQ (reference sequence). The CDR3 is CASSLGLANAETQYF. CDR3 bases read: TGTGCTAGCAGCTTAGGCCTAGCGAATGCGGAGACC.

Comment on this clone: Coverage ceases 3 residues before the CDR3 finishes, and the germline J gene fills in the end. V gene TRBV19 combines with J gene TRBJ2-2; TRBD2 matches at 7 bases. The CDR3 extends over 17 amino acids. Germline lookup yields CDR1 LNHDA and CDR2 SQIVND (reference sequence). V was clipped by 3 bases and J by 4 bases; unmatched bases: 11. The CDR3: CASSMGGKAPSTGELFF. Partial CDR3 DNA: TGTGCCAGTAGTATGGGGGGGAAGGCCCCCAGCACCGGGGAG.

This clone came up many times. The CDR3 end is not reached by the read, which stops 3 residues before it; the germline J gene fills it in. V gene TRBV18 combines with J gene TRBJ2-5; D is unclear. V was cut by 3 bases and J by 5 bases, with 16 bases left in between. This CDR3 has 15 residues. CDR1 and CDR2 from the germline V gene are KGHSH and LQKENI. Here the CDR3 reads CASSPPWAGGETQYF. Partial CDR3 DNA: TGTGCCAGCTCACCTCCCTGGGCAGGTGGGGAGACC.

As for this clone: The read ends 3 residues early relative to the CDR3; the germline J gene fills the gap. The chain recombines TRBV6-2 or TRBV6-3 with TRBJ2-2; D is uncertain. The germline V gene encodes CDR1 MNHEY and CDR2 SVGEGT. V was trimmed by 0 bases and J by 7 bases, leaving 15 bases between them. The CDR3 sequence is 16 residues long. The CDR3 sequence is CASSYSGSLTNGELFF. The part of the CDR3 DNA that was read is TGTGCCAGCAGTTACTCGGGCAGTTTAACGAACGGGGAG.

In this sample, this clone turned up many times. The sequence runs out 3 residues before the end of the CDR3; the remainder is reconstructed from the germline J gene. The chain links TRBV28 to TRBJ2-1; D is undetermined. V lost 10 bases and J lost 8, with 15 bases in between. The CDR3 is 12 residues long. CDR1 and CDR2 from the germline V gene are MDHEN and SYDVKM. The DNA read from the CDR3 is TGTGCCATCCCTCCGGGTTTGGATGAG. Translating it yields CAIPPGLDE. In full, the CDR3 is CAIPPGLDEQFF.

Concerning this clone itself: With the read ending 3 residues before the CDR3 end, the germline J gene is used to fill in that end. V and J are TRBV19 and TRBJ2-2; no reliable D call. Between the trimmed V and J ends, which lost 5 bases and 3 bases, there was a span of 10 bases. This CDR3 region has 14 residues. Germline CDR1 and CDR2: LNHDA and SQIVND (reference sequence). CDR3 sequence: CASSPPGDTGELFF. CDR3 bases read: TGTGCCAGTAGTCCCCCAGGTGACACCGGGGAG.

In its sample, this clone was seen many times. The read finishes 3 residues shy of the CDR3 end, and the germline J gene is used to complete it. The chain recombines TRBV20-1 with TRBJ2-3; TRBD2 matches at 9 bases. In germline, CDR1 is DFQATT, CDR2 SNEGSKA (reference sequence). Trimming at V came to 4 bases and at J to 6 bases, leaving 5 bases not matched to a gene. CDR3 length: 13 amino acids. The sequenced part of the CDR3 DNA is TGCAGTGCTATGCGGGGGGGAGGGGATACG. It is translated as CSAMRGGGDT. Given in full, the CDR3 is CSAMRGGGDTQYF.

This clone was detected a few times. The sequence runs out 3 residues before the end of the CDR3; the remainder is reconstructed from the germline J gene. V gene TRBV30 combines with J gene TRBJ1-5; 10 bases are shared with TRBD1. Germline V gene sequence: CDR1 GTSNPN, CDR2 SVGIG (reference sequence). This CDR3 spans 18 amino acids. The trim removed 0 bases at V and 1 base at J, leaving 9 bases unmatched. The CDR3 region is CAWSVAGQGVLSNQPQHF. Partial CDR3 DNA: TGTGCCTGGAGTGTAGCTGGACAGGGGGTTCTGAGCAATCAGCCC.

This clone was counted many times. The read terminates 3 residues ahead of where the CDR3 ends, so the germline J gene completes it. The chain has TRBV5-1 and TRBJ2-3; D unclear. Trimming took 0 bases from V and 0 from J, leaving 8 bases between them. There are 15 residues in the CDR3. Germline CDR1 and CDR2: SGHRS and YFSETQ. The CDR3 loop is CASSLEGESTDTQYF. Incomplete CDR3 DNA: TGCGCCAGCAGCTTGGAGGGTGAGAGCACAGATACG.

A remark on this clone: The DNA ends 3 residues before the CDR3 does, and the rest of the CDR3 is filled in from the germline J gene. The J gene is TRBJ1-4, the V gene TRBV18; TRBD1 matches at 11 bases. The CDR3 is made up of 14 amino acids. V lost 3 bases, J lost 7 bases, and 1 base stayed unmatched. Germline V gives CDR1 KGHSH, CDR2 LQKENI. The CDR3 here is CASSPGQGGEKLFF. The DNA read from the CDR3 is TGTGCCAGCTCACCGGGACAGGGGGGTGAAAAA.

This clone has at least ten counts. The missing CDR3 end, 3 residues past where the read stops, is filled in from the germline J gene. The chain combines TRBV6-2 or TRBV6-3 with TRBJ2-5, with 8 bases fitting TRBD1. Per germline, CDR1 MNHEY and CDR2 SVGEGT. With 8 bases clipped from V and 5 bases from J, the junction kept 10 bases outside the gene matches. CDR3 length equals 14 residues. The CDR3 DNA, read in part, is TGTGCCAGCTGGACAGGGCTGGAGTCGGAGACC. It is translated as CASWTGLESET. The full CDR3 protein is CASWTGLESETQYF.

This clone was counted only a few times. The read finishes 3 residues shy of the CDR3 end, and the germline J gene is used to complete it. This chain uses TRBV19 with TRBJ2-3; D uncertain. Germline CDR1 LNHDA, CDR2 SQIVND (reference sequence). With 3 bases removed from V and 5 bases from J, the gap between germline ends came to 15 bases. This CDR3 has 15 residues. The CDR3 is CASSINLVRRDTQYF. CDR3 DNA (partial): TGTGCCAGTAGTATTAATCTAGTACGGAGAGATACG.

A remark on this clone: The read ends 3 residues shy of where the CDR3 ends; the end is completed using the germline J gene. The genes are TRBV2 and TRBJ2-5; the D gene is possibly TRBD1 (5 bases). The V end was cut by 7 bases, the J end by 5 bases, with 17 bases between. Germline CDR1 and CDR2: SNHLY and FYNNEI. The CDR3 loop spans 14 amino acids. The part of the CDR3 DNA that was read is TGTGCCAGCACCGAAGAACAGGTTTCTGAGACC. Translating gives CASTEEQVSET. The entire CDR3 reads CASTEEQVSETQYF.

This clone was picked up a small number of times. The read ends 3 residues shy of where the CDR3 ends; the end is completed using the germline J gene. The chain couples TRBV7-9 to TRBJ1-4, with 7 positions matching TRBD1. After removal of 5 bases from V and 5 bases from J, the junction contained 8 bases not matched to a gene. Germline CDR1 SEHNR, CDR2 FQNEAQ (reference sequence). The length of the CDR3 is 15 residues. The CDR3: CASSPGQVLNEKLFF. The sequenced CDR3 bases are TGTGCCAGCAGCCCCGGACAGGTTCTCAATGAAAAA.

This clone was recorded many times. The read falls 3 residues short of the CDR3 end, and the missing part is taken from the germline J gene. The J gene is TRBJ2-3, the V gene TRBV20-1; 8 bases align to TRBD2. J lost 0 bases, V lost 3 bases, and 5 bases had no gene match. The CDR3 is 15 residues long. CDR1 and CDR2 (germline): DFQATT, SNEGSKA (reference sequence). Here the CDR3 reads CSARYSGASTDTQYF. CDR3 DNA (partial): TGCAGTGCTAGGTATAGCGGGGCTAGCACAGATACG.